Each of the 27 T cell receptor beta chains below was sequenced from the same sample in a study of blood T cell repertoires in COVID-19. Sequencing used immunoSEQ multiplex PCR; TCRdb keeps in-frame clones, though not all of them. The repertoire holds 200,000 to 300,000 clones, with about 82% as singletons. Sequencing was done on a sample of peripheral blood. These receptors originate from a woman of 80 years or more with COVID-19, enrolled during active disease.

The J gene is TRBJ2-4, the V gene TRBV12-3 or TRBV12-4; unclear D gene. This CDR3 comprises 11 residues. Between the trimmed V and J ends, which lost 7 bases and 2 bases, there was a span of 3 bases. The CDR3 loop reads CASTTKNIQYF. CDR3 bases: TGTGCCAGCACCACCAAAAACATTCAGTACTTC.

The chain uses TRBV2 and TRBJ1-2; weak D call: TRBD1 (6 bases). CDR1 and CDR2 from the germline V gene are SNHLY and FYNNEI. The CDR3 runs 15 residues. Trimming cost V 5 bases and J 2 bases, with 15 bases left between them. The CDR3 nucleotides read TGTGCCAGCAGTTCGTGGGACACGAAAAACTATGGCTACACCTTC. Translation gives CASSSWDTKNYGYTF.

The J gene is TRBJ1-1, the V gene TRBV6-6, with D uncertain. Per the germline V gene, CDR1 is MNHNY and CDR2 is SVGAGI (reference sequence). This CDR3 is 14 amino acids long. Trimming stripped 3 bases from V and 0 bases from J, with 8 bases between. The DNA of the CDR3 is TGTGCCAGCAGTTATATCGGGGTGAACACTGAAGCTTTCTTT. As protein: CASSYIGVNTEAFF.

This chain connects TRBV28 to TRBJ1-2; the D gene is possibly TRBD1 (5 bases). CDR3 size: 19 residues. Germline CDR1 and CDR2: MDHEN and SYDVKM. Trimming removed 1 base at V and 1 base at J, with 22 bases between. CDR3 region: CASSLLSLGGARGNYGYTF. For the CDR3, the DNA is TGTGCCAGCAGTTTATTGTCTTTGGGAGGGGCGAGAGGTAACTATGGCTACACCTTC.

The chain uses TRBV28 and TRBJ2-7; 11 bases fit TRBD1. Germline V gene sequence: CDR1 MDHEN, CDR2 SYDVKM. This CDR3 region has 14 residues. V dropped 6 bases and J dropped 0; count of bases not matched to a gene: 1. The CDR3 nucleotides are TGTGCCAGCAGGGGGACAGGGGGCTCCTACGAGCAGTACTTC. Residues: CASRGTGGSYEQYF.

The chain carries TRBV9 and TRBJ1-2; 7 bases fit TRBD1. Unmatched junction bases numbered 15, after V lost 4 bases and J lost 3 bases. Germline CDR1 SGDLS, CDR2 YYNGEE. The CDR3 extends over 17 amino acids. Here the CDR3 DNA reads TGTGCCAGCAGCCCCCAGGGACAGCCCACCGCGGACTATGGCTACACCTTC. It translates to CASSPQGQPTADYGYTF.

The chain is built from TRBV30 and TRBJ1-1; a weak D match, TRBD1 (5 bases). This CDR3 comprises 13 residues. Trimming removed 1 base at V and 5 bases at J, with 11 bases between. Germline V gene lookup returns CDR1 GTSNPN and CDR2 SVGIG (reference sequence). The CDR3 is CAWSGTIETEAFF. In DNA, the CDR3 is TGTGCCTGGAGTGGGACAATTGAGACTGAAGCTTTCTTT. Combining the CDR3 with reference TRBV30 and TRBJ1-1 gives the whole variable domain SQTIHQWPATLVQPVGSPLSLECTVEGTSNPNLYWYRQAAGRGLQLLFYSVGIGQISSEVPQNLSASRPQDRQFILSSKKLLLSDSGFYLCAWSGTIETEAFFGQGTRLTVV.

V and J are TRBV7-8 and TRBJ1-6, with D possibly matching TRBD1 (5 bases). Per germline, CDR1 SGHVS and CDR2 FQNEAQ. V gave up 4 bases and J gave up 9 bases, with 13 bases separating them. The CDR3 runs to 14 residues. CDR3 bases: TGTGCCAGCAGCTACCGGGGGAGTGGTTCACCCCTCCACTTT. Translated, it gives CASSYRGSGSPLHF.

This chain connects TRBV25-1 to TRBJ1-2; 7 bases are a match to TRBD1. CDR1 MGHDK and CDR2 SYGVNS come from the germline V gene. The V gene end was trimmed by 3 bases and the J gene end by 1 base; junction bases not matched to a gene: 8. The CDR3 has 16 residues. CDR3 coding DNA: TGTGCCAGCAGTGATCGCACCGGGACAGATAACTATGGCTACACCTTC. Its translation is CASSDRTGTDNYGYTF.

V usage is TRBV9 and J usage is TRBJ2-5; 8 nucleotides align to TRBD2. Germline CDR1 SGDLS, CDR2 YYNGEE. V dropped 0 bases and J dropped 1; count of bases not matched to a gene: 5. The CDR3 is made up of 16 amino acids. CDR3 sequence (DNA): TGTGCCAGCAGCGTAGGGGGTAGCGGGGTCCAAGAGACCCAGTACTTC. It translates to CASSVGGSGVQETQYF.

This clone was observed a single time. J is TRBJ2-3 and V is TRBV12-3 or TRBV12-4, with D maybe TRBD2 (6 bases). Trimming cost V 9 bases and J 3 bases, with 13 bases left between them. The CDR3 covers 13 residues. The CDR3, as DNA: TGTGCCAGTTCTGCGGGGTTAACAGATACGCAGTATTTT. Encoded protein: CASSAGLTDTQYF.

This chain uses TRBV6-2 or TRBV6-3 with TRBJ1-6; a weak D match, TRBD1 (5 bases). CDR3 length: 16 residues. Germline CDR1 MNHEY, CDR2 SVGEGT. The V end was cut by 6 bases, the J end by 7 bases, with 19 bases between. CDR3 sequence (DNA): TGTGCCAGCAGCCAGGCAGCAGGGCGTGGGAATTCACCCCTCCACTTT. This encodes CASSQAAGRGNSPLHF.

The rearrangement joins TRBV25-1 to TRBJ2-3, with 9 bases fitting TRBD2. The junction had 4 bases not matched to a gene; V was cut back by 5 bases and J by 1 base. Germline values: CDR1 MGHDK, CDR2 SYGVNS. CDR3 size: 15 residues. Here the CDR3 DNA reads TGTGCCAGCAGTCGCGGGGGGGGAGGCACAGATACGCAGTATTTT. It encodes CASSRGGGGTDTQYF.

The V call is TRBV2, the J call TRBJ1-3; D not certain. CDR1 is SNHLY and CDR2 is FYNNEI in the germline V gene. The CDR3 spans 15 residues. V gave up 3 bases and J gave up 0 bases, with 9 bases separating them. CDR3 in DNA: TGTGCCAGCAGTGAGCGGGGTTTCTCTGGAAACACCATATATTTT. Translating it yields CASSERGFSGNTIYF.

The J gene is TRBJ1-4, the V gene TRBV2; maybe TRBD1 (6 bases). CDR3 length equals 14 residues. Germline CDR1 reads SNHLY; CDR2 reads FYNNEI. V gave up 6 bases and J gave up 8 bases, with 16 bases separating them. CDR3 region: CASRPGRRGEKLFF. DNA for the CDR3: TGTGCCAGCAGGCCGGGTCGCAGGGGAGAAAAACTGTTTTTT.

The chain links TRBV2 to TRBJ1-3; no clear D gene. The V end was cut by 5 bases, the J end by 0 bases, with 11 bases between. The CDR3 has 15 amino acids. In germline, CDR1 is SNHLY, CDR2 FYNNEI. The CDR3: CASSSGVTSGNTIYF. For the CDR3, the DNA is TGTGCCAGCAGTTCCGGTGTTACCTCTGGAAACACCATATATTTT.

This clone has only a few counts. The rearrangement links TRBV27 to TRBJ1-1; 7 positions match TRBD1. J was trimmed by 4 bases and V by 4 bases; bases with no gene match: 9. The germline gives CDR1 MNHEY, CDR2 SMNVEV (reference sequence). This CDR3 contains 15 residues. CDR3 bases: TGTGCCAGCAGTTCACTGGGACAGTTGGGCACTGAAGCTTTCTTT. This translates into CASSSLGQLGTEAFF.

The chain links TRBV5-5 to TRBJ1-5; a possible D gene is TRBD1 (6 bases). With 10 bases removed from V and 6 bases from J, the gap between germline ends came to 23 bases. CDR3 size: 15 residues. CDR1 and CDR2 from the germline V gene are SGHKS and YYEKEE (reference sequence). The CDR3 DNA reads TGTGCCGGAGACACCTGGGGGCACAACGCTCAGCCCCAGCATTTT. Protein: CAGDTWGHNAQPQHF.

This rearrangement joins TRBV7-2 to TRBJ2-7, with 14 positions matching TRBD2. The germline CDR1 and CDR2 sequences are SGHTA and FQGNSA. CDR3 length: 15 amino acids. J gave up 1 base and V 5 bases, and 1 base lay outside the gene matches. CDR3 nucleotides: TGTGCCAGCAGCCGGACTAGCGGGGGGTCCTACGAGCAGTACTTC. Translated: CASSRTSGGSYEQYF.

The chain carries TRBV19 and TRBJ1-6, with 7 bases that match TRBD1. V lost 0 bases and J lost 10; bases outside the gene matches: 6. The CDR3 is 15 residues long. The V gene's germline CDR1 is LNHDA and CDR2 SQIVND (reference sequence). The CDR3 is CASSIDRQGRSPLHF. CDR3 sequence (DNA): TGTGCCAGTAGTATAGATCGACAGGGACGGTCACCCCTCCACTTT.

The genes are TRBV19 and TRBJ1-5; 11 bases align to TRBD1. V lost 3 bases to trimming and J lost 6 bases; unmatched junction nucleotides: 4. CDR1 is LNHDA, CDR2 SQIVND, per germline (reference sequence). CDR3 length: 15 residues. Here the CDR3 DNA reads TGTGCCAGTAGTATGGACAGGGGGCCGGGTCAGCCCCAGCATTTT. This codes for CASSMDRGPGQPQHF.

The V call is TRBV28, the J call TRBJ1-6, with 8 bases lining up with TRBD1. The V and J ends lost 6 bases and 6 bases, in that order; junction bases with no gene match: 4. Germline V CDR1 and CDR2: MDHEN, SYDVKM. This CDR3 has 14 residues. CDR3: CASSRTGRNSPLHF. The CDR3 bases are TGTGCCAGCAGCAGGACAGGGCGTAATTCACCCCTCCACTTT.

This clone was seen once. The genes are TRBV3-1 (or the pseudogene TRBV3-2) and TRBJ2-1; possibly TRBD2 for D (6 bases). The ends were cut back, 5 bases at V and 3 bases at J, with 11 bases in the middle. Germline V lookup: CDR1 LGHDT, CDR2 YNNKEL (reference sequence). The CDR3 covers 14 residues. CDR3 amino acids: CASSYPGSYNEQFF. The CDR3 DNA reads as TGTGCCAGCAGCTACCCCGGGAGCTACAATGAGCAGTTCTTC.

The chain uses TRBV29-1 and TRBJ1-1; 8 bases line up with TRBD1. The CDR3 runs to 14 residues. J was trimmed by 1 base and V by 5 bases; bases with no gene match: 6. Looked up from germline, CDR1 is SQVTM and CDR2 is ANQGSEA. DNA for the CDR3: TGCAGCGTTAGTACCGGGACAGGGAACACTGAAGCTTTCTTT. This codes for CSVSTGTGNTEAFF.

This clone appeared once. The rearrangement joins TRBV3-1 (or the pseudogene TRBV3-2) to TRBJ2-5, with 7 positions matching TRBD2. Germline CDR1 is LGHDT and CDR2 is YNNKEL (reference sequence). J lost 4 bases, V lost 1 base, and 6 bases had no gene match. This CDR3 spans 15 amino acids. The CDR3 region is CASSQGGGMAETQYF. Here the CDR3 DNA reads TGTGCCAGCAGCCAAGGGGGGGGGATGGCAGAGACCCAGTACTTC.

This rearrangement joins TRBV27 to TRBJ1-2; possibly TRBD1 for D (6 bases). The V gene lost 5 bases and the J gene lost 3 bases, with 10 bases spanning the gap. The CDR3 extends over 13 amino acids. Germline CDR1 is MNHEY and CDR2 is SMNVEV (reference sequence). As DNA, the CDR3 is TGTGCCAGCAGTAGGGACACTTACTATGGCTACACCTTC. Translation gives CASSRDTYYGYTF.

This chain uses TRBV3-1 (or the pseudogene TRBV3-2) with TRBJ2-1, with a possible D match to TRBD2 (6 bases). Germline V gene lookup returns CDR1 LGHDT and CDR2 YNNKEL (reference sequence). With 6 bases removed from V and 5 bases from J, the gap between germline ends came to 17 bases. CDR3 size: 15 residues. The CDR3 bases are TGTGCCAGCAGTCCGGACTACCTCACTCACAATGAGCAGTTCTTC. Protein sequence: CASSPDYLTHNEQFF.